The 23 T cell receptor beta chains reported below all come from one sample, sequenced in a study of T-cell memory formation after mild COVID-19. TCRdb analysed the 5' RACE reads with MiXCR anew, one entry per CDR3 protein. Here the sample spans approximately 260,000 distinct CDR3 sequences, 16% being singletons. The sample taken for sequencing was PBMCs or a T cell subset sorted from them (not recorded which). The receptors derive from a man between 18 and 29 years old who had mild COVID-19 (a few samples of this study predate the infection). Cell type and time point are not known.

This clonotype has only a few counts. This rearrangement joins TRBV7-6 to TRBJ2-1; the D is unclear. This CDR3 contains 14 residues. Between the trimmed V and J ends, which lost 1 base and 6 bases, there was a span of 10 bases. Germline CDR1 and CDR2: SGHVS and FNYEAQ. CDR3 loop: CASSLVALRNEQFF. The CDR3 DNA reads as TGTGCCAGCAGCTTAGTAGCCCTCCGCAATGAGCAGTTCTTC.

The gene calls are TRBV10-3 and TRBJ2-7; D is uncertain. The CDR3 loop spans 13 amino acids. Germline CDR1 ENHRY, CDR2 SYGVKD. The ends were cut back, 6 bases at V and 0 bases at J, with 9 bases in the middle. In nucleotides, the CDR3 is TGTGCCATCAGGACGGAGAGCTCCTACGAGCAGTACTTC. Translating it yields CAIRTESSYEQYF.

J is TRBJ2-5 and V is TRBV7-8; the match to TRBD2 covers 8 bases. V dropped 3 bases and J dropped 5; count of bases not matched to a gene: 11. This CDR3 spans 16 amino acids. From germline, CDR1 is SGHVS and CDR2 FQNEAQ. The chain's CDR3 is CASSFSGTSATETQYF. The CDR3 bases are TGTGCCAGCAGCTTCTCCGGGACTAGTGCGACGGAGACCCAGTACTTC.

The chain is built from TRBV6-2 or TRBV6-3 and TRBJ2-7; D is uncertain. Germline V gene lookup returns CDR1 MNHEY and CDR2 SVGEGT. This CDR3 is built from 11 residues. The germline V and J ends were trimmed by 6 bases and 4 bases, with 7 bases remaining between them. CDR3: CASRDGYEQYV. The CDR3 nucleotides read TGTGCCAGCAGGGACGGGTACGAGCAGTACGTC.

The CDR3 DNA reads as TGCGCCAGCAGCCAGATGGGGACAGGGAATAATGAGCAGTTCTTC. This codes for CASSQMGTGNNEQFF. This chain joins TRBV4-1 and TRBJ2-1; 9 positions match TRBD1. The CDR3 totals 15 residues. Unmatched junction bases numbered 7, after V lost 3 bases and J lost 7 bases. Germline values: CDR1 MGHRA, CDR2 YSYEKL.

This clonotype was detected only a few times. J is TRBJ1-5 and V is TRBV28, with TRBD1 matching 7 bases. The CDR3 totals 14 residues. Germline V gene lookup returns CDR1 MDHEN and CDR2 SYDVKM. With V trimmed by 6 bases and J by 5 bases, 7 bases remained unmatched. CDR3 in amino acids: CASRPGQGDQPQHF. The CDR3 nucleotides are TGTGCCAGCAGACCCGGGCAGGGGGATCAGCCCCAGCATTTT.

A few counts support this clonotype. This rearrangement joins TRBV11-2 to TRBJ2-1; the D gene is possibly TRBD1 (5 bases). V lost 3 bases and J lost 9, with 12 bases in between. Per germline, CDR1 SGHAT and CDR2 FQNNGV. The CDR3 has 13 residues. CDR3: CASSFRGTGEQFF. The CDR3 nucleotides are TGTGCCAGCAGCTTTAGGGGTACCGGTGAGCAGTTCTTC.

This clonotype appeared many times. The chain is built from TRBV20-1 and TRBJ2-7; D possibly uses TRBD1 or TRBD2 (5 bases each). Trimming took off 5 bases at V and 0 bases at J, with 11 bases between the two ends. The CDR3 contains 13 residues. CDR1 and CDR2 from the germline V gene are DFQATT and SNEGSKA (reference sequence). The CDR3 spells CSAPWGSSYEQYF. CDR3 bases: TGCAGTGCTCCCTGGGGGAGCTCCTACGAGCAGTACTTC.

The sample holds many counts of this clonotype. The rearrangement uses TRBV7-3 and TRBJ2-3; D unresolved. V was pared by 1 base and J by 0 bases, with 5 bases between. The germline gives CDR1 SGHTA, CDR2 FQGTGA. The CDR3 runs 14 residues. The CDR3 sequence is CASSLMGSTDTQYF. Here the CDR3 DNA reads TGTGCCAGCAGCTTAATGGGTAGCACAGATACGCAGTATTTT.

This clonotype showed up many times. This chain joins TRBV12-3 or TRBV12-4 and TRBJ2-1; 7 nucleotides align to TRBD2. The CDR3 contains 13 residues. The trim removed 3 bases at V and 9 bases at J, leaving 5 bases unmatched. The CDR3 here is CASSLGLKGEQFF. CDR3 sequence (DNA): TGTGCCAGCAGTTTGGGACTAAAGGGTGAGCAGTTCTTC.

This clonotype was seen a handful of times. V usage is TRBV30 and J usage is TRBJ1-2, with 10 bases identical to TRBD1. CDR3 length equals 13 residues. Germline CDR1 GTSNPN, CDR2 SVGIG (reference sequence). Trimming removed 3 bases from V and 8 bases from J; junction bases left unmatched: 6. The CDR3 loop is CAWSAGQGGGYTF. The CDR3 nucleotides read TGTGCCTGGAGCGCCGGACAGGGGGGAGGCTACACCTTC.

The chain combines TRBV21-1 with TRBJ1-2; the table assigns TRBD1, which was not confirmed against the DNA. TRBV21-1 is designated a pseudogene. This CDR3 contains 16 residues. CDR3 residues: CASSKEERGLVGGYTF. As DNA, the CDR3 is TGTGCCAGCAGCAAAGAGGAGAGGGGGCTGGTTGGCGGCTACACCTTC.

This clonotype was counted only a few times. The V and J genes are TRBV5-1 and TRBJ1-1; 9 bases agree with TRBD1. Unmatched junction bases numbered 9, after V lost 6 bases and J lost 0 bases. The germline CDR1 and CDR2 sequences are SGHRS and YFSETQ. The CDR3 is made up of 16 amino acids. The CDR3 nucleotides read TGCGCCAGCACCATACAGGGGGCTGCCTTGAACACTGAAGCTTTCTTT. It yields the protein CASTIQGAALNTEAFF.

J is TRBJ2-7 and V is TRBV11-2; TRBD2 is a possible D gene (6 bases). The CDR3 loop spans 16 amino acids. V shed 3 bases and J shed 3 bases, with 18 bases lying between them. Germline CDR1 is SGHAT and CDR2 is FQNNGV. The DNA of the CDR3 is TGTGCCAGCAGCTTCCAGGGACTGGACTACGGCTACGAGCAGTACTTC. This gives the protein CASSFQGLDYGYEQYF.

V gene TRBV19 combines with J gene TRBJ1-1; D is undetermined. V lost 1 base and J lost 7, with 10 bases in between. The CDR3 is made up of 13 amino acids. From germline, CDR1 is LNHDA and CDR2 SQIVND (reference sequence). CDR3 DNA: TGTGCCAGTAGTATAGCTCGTGGAGATGAAGCTTTCTTT. Translated: CASSIARGDEAFF.

This clonotype has only one observation. The chain joins TRBV9 to TRBJ2-2; the D call may be TRBD1 or TRBD2 (6 bases each). Trimming took off 3 bases at V and 4 bases at J, with 13 bases between the two ends. Looked up from germline, CDR1 is SGDLS and CDR2 is YYNGEE. The CDR3 length is 15 residues. CDR3 nucleotides: TGTGCCAGCAGCGCCTCGGGGGCGCGCACCGGGGAGCTGTTTTTT. Its protein is CASSASGARTGELFF.

This clonotype appeared a few times. The chain uses TRBV20-1 and TRBJ1-6; weak D call: TRBD1 (5 bases). The germline V gene encodes CDR1 DFQATT and CDR2 SNEGSKA (reference sequence). The germline V and J ends were trimmed by 3 bases and 7 bases, with 10 bases remaining between them. This CDR3 is 13 amino acids long. This chain's CDR3 is CSASKDINSPLHF. Written as DNA, the CDR3 is TGCAGTGCTAGTAAGGACATCAATTCACCCCTCCACTTT.

This clonotype was counted a few times. The CDR3 coding sequence is TGTGCCAGCAGGAAAAGAACTGAAGCTTTCTTT. It translates to CASRKRTEAFF. This rearrangement joins TRBV6-5 to TRBJ1-1; D is uncertain. This CDR3 spans 11 amino acids. The V gene's germline CDR1 is MNHEY and CDR2 SVGAGI. V shed 6 bases and J shed 5 bases, with 7 bases lying between them.

This clonotype was picked up a small number of times. The genes are TRBV5-1 and TRBJ2-7; possible D gene TRBD2, 5 bases. Germline V lookup: CDR1 SGHRS, CDR2 YFSETQ. V lost 0 bases to trimming and J lost 0 bases, with 19 bases between them. The CDR3 loop spans 18 amino acids. This chain's CDR3 is CASSLGQIWRVHSYEQYF. In DNA form, the CDR3 reads TGCGCCAGCAGCTTGGGGCAGATCTGGCGGGTACACTCCTACGAGCAGTACTTC.

This clonotype was picked up many times. The gene calls are TRBV5-1 and TRBJ2-5, with D hard to call. The CDR3 has 13 amino acids. The V end was cut by 5 bases, the J end by 1 base, with 9 bases between. Per germline, CDR1 SGHRS and CDR2 YFSETQ. This CDR3 reads CASRASFQETQYF. The CDR3 DNA is TGCGCCAGCAGGGCCAGTTTCCAAGAGACCCAGTACTTC.

J is TRBJ1-2 and V is TRBV6-6; perhaps TRBD1 as D (6 bases). The CDR3 contains 15 residues. V dropped 2 bases and J dropped 6 bases, with 16 bases sitting between them. The germline CDR1 and CDR2 sequences are MNHNY and SVGAGI (reference sequence). This CDR3 reads CASSYPMQGSHGYTF. Here the CDR3 DNA reads TGTGCCAGCAGTTACCCGATGCAGGGGTCGCATGGCTACACCTTC.

This clonotype has at least ten counts. The V gene is TRBV7-6, the J gene TRBJ2-1; 10 nucleotides match TRBD2. In germline, CDR1 is SGHVS, CDR2 FNYEAQ. Losses at the gene ends were 4 bases for V and 0 bases for J; bases not matched to a gene: 9. This CDR3 contains 18 residues. The CDR3 here is CASSSSGGKGSSYNEQFF. The CDR3, as DNA: TGTGCCAGCAGCTCTAGCGGGGGAAAAGGGAGCTCCTACAATGAGCAGTTCTTC. The full variable domain, in which reference TRBV7-6 and TRBJ2-1 provide the parts outside the CDR3, is GAGVSQSPRYKVTKRGQDVALRCDPISGHVSLYWYRQALGQGPEFLTYFNYEAQQDKSGLPNDRFSAERPEGSISTLTIQRTEQRDSAMYRCASSSSGGKGSSYNEQFFGPGTRLTVL.

J is TRBJ1-5 and V is TRBV6-1; 10 nucleotides agree with TRBD1. CDR1 is MNHNS, CDR2 SASEGT, per germline. Trimming removed 5 bases from V and 6 bases from J; junction bases left unmatched: 10. The CDR3 sequence is 16 residues long. In DNA, the CDR3 is TGTGCCAGCAGTACCCGGGGACAGGGGTTAGGTCAGCCCCAGCATTTT. This sequence encodes CASSTRGQGLGQPQHF.